Sequencing of this T cell receptor (beta chain) was carried out in a study of cytomegalovirus exposure and HLA in healthy donors. In the PCR, 60 Vbeta and 13 Jbeta primers were used. The data were produced by immunoSEQ multiplex PCR, yet TCRdb's version contains in-frame clones alone and is incomplete. Of 150,000 to 200,000 clones listed, roughly 79% are singletons. Germline-derived CDR1 and CDR2 are LNHDA and SQIVND (reference sequence). The CDR3 runs 15 residues. V was pared by 1 base and J by 4 bases, with 6 bases of the junction left unmatched. This TCR was sampled from a woman aged 50 to 60 in good health and CMV-seronegative. The sample consisted of PBMCs. The V call is TRBV19, the J call TRBJ1-1; 7 bases line up with TRBD1. DNA of the CDR3: TGTGCCAGTAGTATAGTAACAGGGGTGGCCACTGAAGCTTTCTTT. This translates into CASSIVTGVATEAFF.